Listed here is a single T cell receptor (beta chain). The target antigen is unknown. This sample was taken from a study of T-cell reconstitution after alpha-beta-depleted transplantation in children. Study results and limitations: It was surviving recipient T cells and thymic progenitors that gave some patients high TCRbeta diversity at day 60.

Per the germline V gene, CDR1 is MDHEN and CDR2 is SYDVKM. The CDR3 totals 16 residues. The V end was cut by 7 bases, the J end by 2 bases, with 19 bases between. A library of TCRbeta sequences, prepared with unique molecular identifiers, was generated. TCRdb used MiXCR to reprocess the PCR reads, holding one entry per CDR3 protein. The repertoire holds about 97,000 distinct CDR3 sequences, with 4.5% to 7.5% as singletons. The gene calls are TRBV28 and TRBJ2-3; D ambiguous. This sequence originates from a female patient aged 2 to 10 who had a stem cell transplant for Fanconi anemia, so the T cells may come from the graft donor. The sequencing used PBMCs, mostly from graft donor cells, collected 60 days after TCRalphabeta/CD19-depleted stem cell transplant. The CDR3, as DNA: TGTGCCAGCATTCCAGTGCTTTGGCGGCTCACAGATACGCAGTATTTT. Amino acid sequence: CASIPVLWRLTDTQYF. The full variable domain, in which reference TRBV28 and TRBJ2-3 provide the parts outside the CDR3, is DVKVTQSSRYLVKRTGEKVFLECVQDMDHENMFWYRQDPGLGLRLIYFSYDVKMKEKGDIPEGYSVSREKKERFSLILESASTNQTSMYLCASIPVLWRLTDTQYFGPGTRLTVL.